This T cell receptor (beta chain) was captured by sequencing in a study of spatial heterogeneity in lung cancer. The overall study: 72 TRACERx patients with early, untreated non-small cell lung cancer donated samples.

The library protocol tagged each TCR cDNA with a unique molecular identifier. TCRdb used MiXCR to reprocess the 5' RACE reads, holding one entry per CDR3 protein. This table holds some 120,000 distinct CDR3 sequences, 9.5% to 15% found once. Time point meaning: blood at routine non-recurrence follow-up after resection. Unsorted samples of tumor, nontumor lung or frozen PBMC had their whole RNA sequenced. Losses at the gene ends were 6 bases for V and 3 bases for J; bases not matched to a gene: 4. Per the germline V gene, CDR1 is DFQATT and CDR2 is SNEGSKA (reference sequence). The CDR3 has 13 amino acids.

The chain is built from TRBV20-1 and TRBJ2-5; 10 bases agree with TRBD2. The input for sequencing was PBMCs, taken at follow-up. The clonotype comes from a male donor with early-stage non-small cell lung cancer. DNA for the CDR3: TGCAGTGCGGCTAGCGGGGGCAAAGAGACCCAGTACTTC. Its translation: CSAASGGKETQYF.